The subject of this entry is one TCR beta chain. Its antigen remains unidentified. The sample holds no much larger clone one base away, and base qualities are not on file. These data originate in a study of immune reconstitution after stem cell transplant in scleroderma (TCRdb year 2017). The library came from RT-PCR. These reads were obtained on an Illumina MiSeq. The public reads were run again by TCRdb, first through fastp at Q25 and then through MiXCR, and only productive beta chains were kept. Identical CDR3 proteins give one entry, which carries the most common genes and DNA. This sample comprises 5,000 to 6,500 distinct CDR3 sequences, less than 9.5% of them detected only once. The ten largest clones take up roughly 9.1% of the sample. This receptor was taken from a male donor with systemic sclerosis. Specimen collection occurred before or after autologous hematopoietic stem cell transplantation (not recorded which).

The bases are TGCAGCGGTATACTAGCGGGAGCCCCCTACAATGAGCAGTTCTTC. Translated, it reads CSGILAGAPYNEQFF. The chain links TRBV29-1 with TRBJ2-1; TRBD2 matches 11 bases in the middle. The CDR3 starts with the cysteine, ends with the phenylalanine, and has 15 residues. Just CDR3 DNA is preserved here, 45 bases in frame from base 1. CDR1 and CDR2 are read off the germline V gene as SQVTM and ANQGSEA. Trimmed from V: 7 bases; trimmed from J: 2 bases; junction bases lacking a gene match: 7.